Presented here are 23 T cell receptor beta chains from one specimen sequenced in a study of CD8 T cells in ankylosing spondylitis. TCRdb re-derived calls from the 5' RACE reads in MiXCR, one entry per CDR3 protein. The sample holds around 90,000 distinct CDR3 sequences, around 30% seen once. The sample comprised blood, either unsorted or a sorted T cell fraction (not recorded which). The receptor source for this set is a male donor with ankylosing spondylitis or in good health (not recorded which).

The gene calls are TRBV20-1 and TRBJ1-2, with TRBD1 matching over 10 bases. Per germline, CDR1 DFQATT and CDR2 SNEGSKA (reference sequence). CDR3 length equals 15 residues. The junction had 11 bases not matched to a gene; V was cut back by 5 bases and J by 5 bases. This CDR3 reads CSARPSTGGAYGYTF. In DNA form, the CDR3 reads TGCAGTGCTCGACCTTCGACAGGGGGCGCTTATGGCTACACCTTC.

This clonotype was counted a few times. The chain couples TRBV7-2 to TRBJ2-1; 8 nucleotides agree with TRBD1. The CDR3 is 16 residues long. V trimming: 0 bases; J trimming: 7 bases; junction bases outside the gene matches: 8. CDR1 is SGHTA and CDR2 is FQGNSA in the germline V gene. The CDR3 DNA follows: TGTGCCAGCAGCTTAGCGAAAGGACAGGGCAAAAATGAGCAGTTCTTC. Translation: CASSLAKGQGKNEQFF.

The chain combines TRBV20-1 with TRBJ1-1; no definite D call. The CDR3 extends over 14 amino acids. Germline V gene sequence: CDR1 DFQATT, CDR2 SNEGSKA (reference sequence). The germline V and J ends were trimmed by 3 bases and 1 base, with 12 bases remaining between them. The CDR3 here is CSASVPLGNTEAFF. The CDR3 coding sequence is TGCAGTGCTAGTGTACCCCTCGGGAACACTGAAGCTTTCTTT.

The table lists this clonotype with a few counts. The chain is built from TRBV20-1 and TRBJ1-1; unclear D gene. Between the trimmed V and J ends, which lost 3 bases and 9 bases, there was a span of 14 bases. This CDR3 comprises 12 residues. Germline CDR1 and CDR2: DFQATT and SNEGSKA (reference sequence). CDR3 in DNA: TGCAGTGCTAGTAAGCCGACGGTTCAAGCTTTCTTT. Its protein product is CSASKPTVQAFF.

V usage is TRBV2 and J usage is TRBJ2-7, with 7 bases identical to TRBD1. Germline V CDR1 and CDR2: SNHLY, FYNNEI. The CDR3 has 13 amino acids. Trimming cost V 7 bases and J 4 bases; bases outside gene matches: 7. Written as DNA, the CDR3 is TGTGCCAGCATGCTAGACAGGGAATACGAGCAGTACTTC. This sequence encodes CASMLDREYEQYF. Full variable domain (outside the CDR3, taken from reference TRBV2 and TRBJ2-7): EPEVTQTPSHQVTQMGQEVILRCVPISNHLYFYWYRQILGQKVEFLVSFYNNEISEKSEIFDDQFSVERPDGSNFTLKIRSTKLEDSAMYFCASMLDREYEQYFGPGTRLTVT.

CDR3 in amino acids: CASSSTRLRGGELFF. In nucleotides, the CDR3 is TGCGCCAGCAGCTCGACCCGTTTGAGGGGCGGGGAGCTGTTTTTT. This chain connects TRBV5-1 to TRBJ2-2; the D call may be TRBD1 or TRBD2 (5 bases each). The CDR3 sequence is 15 residues long. Per germline, CDR1 SGHRS and CDR2 YFSETQ. Trimming took 3 bases from V and 7 from J, leaving 16 bases between them.

The chain couples TRBV5-1 to TRBJ2-1, with TRBD1 as a possible D gene (5 bases). V was clipped by 6 bases and J by 8 bases, with 18 bases between them. This CDR3 is built from 14 residues. In germline, CDR1 is SGHRS, CDR2 YFSETQ. CDR3 DNA: TGCGCCAGCATCTTAGGAGAAGGGGCTGATGAGCAGTTCTTC. Its protein is CASILGEGADEQFF.

This chain joins TRBV4-2 and TRBJ1-6; D not certain. V lost 4 bases, J lost 2 bases, and 18 bases lay in between. The CDR3 loop spans 18 amino acids. Germline CDR1 reads LGHNA; CDR2 reads YNFKEQ. The CDR3 region has the DNA TGTGCCAGCAGCCCCGGAGGGTGGCGGAGTGCCTATAATTCACCCCTCCACTTT. Residues: CASSPGGWRSAYNSPLHF.

This clonotype was found a few times. The chain is built from TRBV7-8 and TRBJ2-2; a weak D match, TRBD1 (5 bases). There are 16 residues in the CDR3. The ends were cut back, 5 bases at V and 6 bases at J, with 19 bases in the middle. Per the germline V gene, CDR1 is SGHVS and CDR2 is FQNEAQ. DNA for the CDR3: TGTGCCAGCAGCCTCCCCAGGATTATCAGGGCCGGGGAGCTGTTTTTT. Translation gives CASSLPRIIRAGELFF.

The chain recombines TRBV5-1 with TRBJ1-1; TRBD1 is a possible D gene (6 bases). With 1 base removed from V and 2 bases from J, the gap between germline ends came to 9 bases. This CDR3 region has 14 residues. Germline loops: CDR1 SGHRS, CDR2 YFSETQ. CDR3 DNA: TGCGCCAGCAGCTTGTATGGGGGCAACACTGAAGCTTTCTTT. It codes for CASSLYGGNTEAFF.

In its sample, this clonotype was seen many times. This rearrangement joins TRBV20-1 to TRBJ2-7, with 7 bases lining up with TRBD2. This CDR3 has 13 residues. The junction had 5 bases not matched to a gene; V was cut back by 3 bases and J by 3 bases. Germline V CDR1 and CDR2: DFQATT, SNEGSKA (reference sequence). The CDR3 is CSASREADYEQYF. The CDR3 nucleotides are TGCAGTGCTAGTCGGGAGGCGGACTACGAGCAGTACTTC.

The CDR3 coding sequence is TGTGCCATCAAGACCCAGCGGGATAAGAGCAATGAGCAGTTCTTC. This translates into CAIKTQRDKSNEQFF. The chain uses TRBV10-3 and TRBJ2-1; TRBD2 matches 7 bases. V lost 7 bases and J lost 6; bases outside the gene matches: 12. The CDR3 has 15 residues. Per the germline V gene, CDR1 is ENHRY and CDR2 is SYGVKD.

This clonotype was seen only a few times. The chain is built from TRBV6-1 and TRBJ1-4, with TRBD1 matching over 8 bases. The V and J ends lost 7 bases and 7 bases, in that order; junction bases with no gene match: 8. From germline, CDR1 is MNHNS and CDR2 SASEGT. This CDR3 contains 14 residues. The CDR3 DNA follows: TGTGCCAGCAAACTACAGGGGGTCGGTGAAAAACTGTTTTTT. Its translation is CASKLQGVGEKLFF.

This clonotype was seen more than once but under ten times. V is TRBV9 and J is TRBJ1-1; D gene unclear. The CDR3 loop spans 13 amino acids. V was clipped by 3 bases and J by 1 base, with 7 bases between them. Germline CDR1 and CDR2: SGDLS and YYNGEE. Here the CDR3 DNA reads TGTGCCAGCAGCGCGAAGCCGAACACTGAAGCTTTCTTT. This translates into CASSAKPNTEAFF.

This clonotype was detected only a few times. The rearrangement joins TRBV7-9 to TRBJ1-2; no firm D call. The V end lost 1 base, the J end lost 8 bases, and 8 bases lay between the germline ends. CDR3 length: 12 amino acids. From germline, CDR1 is SEHNR and CDR2 FQNEAQ (reference sequence). Here the CDR3 DNA reads TGTGCCAGCAGCTTAGATCTAGGGGGCTACACCTTC. This codes for CASSLDLGGYTF.

On this clonotype itself: One end of the junction fails to match germline, which may point to a read error. The J gene is TRBJ2-5, the V gene TRBV18; D is perhaps TRBD1 (7 bases). This CDR3 is built from 14 residues. Germline-derived CDR1 and CDR2 are KGHSH and LQKENI. CDR3 bases: TGTGCCAGCTCAGCTCGACAGGGTCGGGAGACCCAGAACTTC. Its protein is CASSARQGRETQNF.

The V gene is TRBV7-9, the J gene TRBJ1-2; D uncertain. Trimming left V 1 base short and J 7 bases short, with 4 bases between. The length of the CDR3 is 11 residues. Germline V lookup: CDR1 SEHNR, CDR2 FQNEAQ (reference sequence). CDR3 protein: CASSLGSGYTF. The CDR3 DNA follows: TGTGCCAGCAGCTTAGGTTCTGGCTACACCTTC.

The chain combines TRBV15 with TRBJ2-3; D not certain. The V end lost 2 bases, the J end lost 3 bases, and 9 bases lay between the germline ends. CDR3 length: 14 residues. Looked up from germline, CDR1 is LNHNV and CDR2 is YYDKDF (reference sequence). The CDR3: CATSRRPRTDTQYF. DNA for the CDR3: TGTGCCACCAGCAGACGTCCTCGTACAGATACGCAGTATTTT.

The table lists this clonotype with a few counts. This rearrangement joins TRBV4-1 to TRBJ2-5; 7 bases align to TRBD2. Trimming took 1 base from V and 10 from J; bases not matched to a gene: 15. The CDR3 consists of 16 residues. Germline V gives CDR1 MGHRA, CDR2 YSYEKL. The CDR3 reads CASSQVALDLTGGQYF. Here the CDR3 DNA reads TGCGCCAGCAGCCAAGTAGCCCTGGACTTAACGGGGGGCCAGTACTTC.

This chain's CDR3 is CASSFGRLAGRQETQYF. Here the CDR3 DNA reads TGTGCCAGCAGCTTTGGTCGGTTAGCGGGCCGCCAAGAGACCCAGTACTTC. V usage is TRBV7-3 and J usage is TRBJ2-5, with TRBD2 identical over 7 bases. Germline CDR1 is SGHTA and CDR2 is FQGTGA. V was pared by 3 bases and J by 1 base, with 11 bases of the junction left unmatched. The CDR3 is 17 amino acids.

A few counts support this clonotype. The chain uses TRBV5-5 and TRBJ1-5; D perhaps matches TRBD1 (5 bases). Trimming shortened V by 4 bases and J by 6 bases, and 14 bases separated the two germline ends. Germline CDR1 SGHKS, CDR2 YYEKEE (reference sequence). The CDR3 runs 14 residues. CDR3 amino acids: CASSHSQGGQPQHF. Written as DNA, the CDR3 is TGTGCCAGCAGCCATTCTCAGGGAGGTCAGCCCCAGCATTTT. Full variable domain (remainder filled in from reference TRBV5-5 and TRBJ1-5): DAGVTQSPTHLIKTRGQQVTLRCSPISGHKSVSWYQQVLGQGPQFIFQYYEKEERGRGNFPDRFSARQFPNYSSELNVNALLLGDSALYLCASSHSQGGQPQHFGDGTRLSIL.

The rearrangement uses TRBV12-5 and TRBJ1-1, with a weak D call TRBD1 (6 bases). The V gene lost 3 bases and the J gene lost 0 bases, with 8 bases spanning the gap. There are 14 residues in the CDR3. Germline-derived CDR1 and CDR2 are LGHNT and FRNRAP. CDR3: CASGFRGMNTEAFF. The CDR3 DNA follows: TGTGCTAGTGGTTTCAGGGGCATGAACACTGAAGCTTTCTTT. The complete variable domain, with remaining parts taken from reference TRBV12-5 and TRBJ1-1, reads DARVTQTPRHKVTEMGQEVTMRCQPILGHNTVFWYRQTMMQGLELLAYFRNRAPLDDSGMPKDRFSAEMPDATLATLKIQPSEPRDSAVYFCASGFRGMNTEAFFGQGTRLTVV.

The chain is built from TRBV29-1 and TRBJ2-5; D might be TRBD1 (6 bases). The length of the CDR3 is 13 residues. The V end was cut by 4 bases, the J end by 7 bases, with 16 bases between. The V gene's germline CDR1 is SQVTM and CDR2 ANQGSEA. The CDR3, as DNA: TGCAGCGTTGTCGGACCCAAGACAGGGACCCAGTACTTC. Protein product: CSVVGPKTGTQYF.